This T cell receptor (beta chain) was retrieved from a study of T cells expressing NK-cell markers. Germline V gene sequence: CDR1 LGHNA, CDR2 YNFKEQ. CDR3 length equals 18 residues. TCRdb re-called the 5' RACE reads; every CDR3 protein appears as one record, without DNA. This repertoire comprises under 500,000 distinct CDR3 sequences; its ten largest clones make up less than 7.5%. Sequenced input: blood T cells: a sorted CD56 or NKG2C T cell subset, CD4+ or CD8+ T cells, or bulk PBMC T cells (not recorded which). The TCR was taken from a woman between 18 and 69 years old in good health. This chain uses TRBV4-2 with TRBJ2-7; TCRdb indicates TRBD2, and absent DNA this call remains unverified. Here the CDR3 reads CASSQDWASGADSYEQYF.